This T cell receptor (beta chain) is from a study of molecular identifiers for immune sequencing clone quantification. RNA fractions of 10%, 30% or 50% and about 18,000 to 1,000,000 sorted cells were the source of naive CD8 libraries. In its sample, this clonotype was seen a few times. Its target is unknown. Study results and limitations: More than 850,000 naive cells reportedly did not prevent detection of spiked Jurkat TCR RNA from one cell.

TCRdb called the PCR reads again in MiXCR, with one record for every CDR3 protein. This table has about 630,000 distinct CDR3 sequences, 25% appearing once. Trimming cost V 1 base and J 6 bases, with 11 bases left between them. CDR3 size: 14 residues. Looked up from germline, CDR1 is SGHVS and CDR2 is FNYEAQ. The sequenced material came from naive CD8+ T cells from blood, with Jurkat cell RNA spiked in. Subset here: FACS-sorted CD8+CD4-CCR7+CD45RA+ naive T cells. The TCR was taken from a human donor in good health. Some libraries in this study had Jurkat cell RNA spiked in. V and J are TRBV7-6 and TRBJ2-3; unclear D gene. The CDR3 protein is CASSLVGPRDTQYF. CDR3 nucleotides: TGTGCCAGCAGCTTAGTAGGTCCCAGGGATACGCAGTATTTT.